The 28 T cell receptor beta chains listed next were all sequenced from one sample in a study of T cells in Graves' hyperthyroidism and ophthalmopathy. The source material, RNA transcripts, was used to amplify TCR beta CDR3 regions. TCR CDR3 regions were first amplified by RT-PCR with HTBI primers. MiXCR, applied by TCRdb to the multiplex PCR reads, yields one record per CDR3 protein. The top ten hold 3.5% to 4.5% of the sample, which has about 610,000 distinct CDR3 sequences, roughly 14% seen once. The sample was blood. These receptors all come from a woman aged 40 to 49 with Graves' ophthalmopathy.

This clonotype was seen many times. The V call is TRBV28, the J call TRBJ1-2, with 9 bases that match TRBD1. There are 15 residues in the CDR3. The V gene's germline CDR1 is MDHEN and CDR2 SYDVKM. V was pared by 5 bases and J by 8 bases, with 12 bases of the junction left unmatched. The CDR3 DNA is TGTGCCAGCAGTACTCCTTCCGGACAGGGGCTGGGCTACACCTTC. Translated, it gives CASSTPSGQGLGYTF.

In this sample, this clonotype turned up a few times. The rearrangement uses TRBV4-3 and TRBJ2-7; the D gene could be TRBD1 or TRBD2 (5 bases each). With 0 bases removed from V and 6 bases from J, the gap between germline ends came to 12 bases. Per the germline V gene, CDR1 is LGHNA and CDR2 is YSLEER. There are 14 residues in the CDR3. CDR3 DNA sequence: TGCGCCAGCAGCCAAGATCTGGGGGTCGGCGAGCAGTACTTC. Protein product: CASSQDLGVGEQYF.

This clonotype was counted ten times or more. The CDR3 spells CASSYSINRGPGTGELFF. CDR3 sequence (DNA): TGTGCCAGCAGTTACTCGATAAATCGGGGTCCGGGGACCGGGGAGCTGTTTTTT. The chain uses TRBV6-2 or TRBV6-3 and TRBJ2-2; D might be TRBD2 (5 bases). The germline V gene has CDR1 MNHEY and CDR2 SVGEGT. V was trimmed by 0 bases and J by 5 bases, leaving 19 bases between them. The CDR3 totals 18 residues.

This clonotype has a count of ten or more. Germline is not matched at one junction end, which may reflect a read error. The rearrangement uses TRBV28 and TRBJ1-1, with D maybe TRBD1 (5 bases). Per germline, CDR1 MDHEN and CDR2 SYDVKM. The CDR3 sequence is 14 residues long. CDR3 loop: CASSLDSPLTEASF. CDR3 nucleotides: TGTGCCAGCAGTTTAGACAGCCCGTTGACTGAAGCTTCCTTT. The whole variable domain, remainder taken from reference TRBV28 and TRBJ1-1, is DVKVTQSSRYLVKRTGEKVFLECVQDMDHENMFWYRQDPGLGLRLIYFSYDVKMKEKGDIPEGYSVSREKKERFSLILESASTNQTSMYLCASSLDSPLTEASFGQGTRLTVV.

This clonotype came up many times. This sequence joins TRBV30 and TRBJ2-5, with D uncertain. The ends were cut back, 1 base at V and 5 bases at J, with 8 bases in the middle. This CDR3 has 12 residues. CDR1 and CDR2 (germline): GTSNPN, SVGIG (reference sequence). CDR3 region: CAWSAPGETQYF. The DNA of the CDR3 is TGTGCCTGGAGTGCCCCTGGGGAGACCCAGTACTTC.

This clonotype was counted a few times. V and J are TRBV27 and TRBJ2-2; D not resolved. The CDR3 loop spans 15 amino acids. Deletions cut 2 bases from V and 3 bases from J, with 10 bases between. CDR1 and CDR2 (germline): MNHEY, SMNVEV (reference sequence). The CDR3 sequence is CASSLIGSYTGELFF. In DNA form, the CDR3 reads TGTGCCAGCAGTTTAATAGGCAGTTACACCGGGGAGCTGTTTTTT.

This rearrangement joins TRBV30 to TRBJ1-2; D is uncertain. This CDR3 is built from 13 residues. CDR1 is GTSNPN and CDR2 is SVGIG in the germline V gene (reference sequence). V shed 1 base and J shed 3 bases, with 9 bases lying between them. Here the CDR3 DNA reads TGTGCCTGGAGTGCCTGGACCGACTATGGCTACACCTTC. The encoded protein is CAWSAWTDYGYTF.

The chain has TRBV28 and TRBJ1-6; D perhaps matches TRBD1 (6 bases). The germline CDR1 and CDR2 sequences are MDHEN and SYDVKM. The V end lost 7 bases, the J end lost 7 bases, and 14 bases lay between the germline ends. The CDR3 runs to 14 residues. This CDR3 is CASTSTGYNSPLHF. DNA of the CDR3: TGTGCCAGCACCTCGACAGGATACAATTCACCCCTCCACTTT. The whole variable domain, filled in from reference TRBV28 and TRBJ1-6, reads DVKVTQSSRYLVKRTGEKVFLECVQDMDHENMFWYRQDPGLGLRLIYFSYDVKMKEKGDIPEGYSVSREKKERFSLILESASTNQTSMYLCASTSTGYNSPLHFGNGTRLTVT.

In its sample, this clonotype was seen once. This sequence joins TRBV28 and TRBJ1-1; tentative D call: TRBD1 (6 bases). The CDR3 extends over 16 amino acids. Germline CDR1 MDHEN, CDR2 SYDVKM. Trimming shortened V by 2 bases and J by 1 base, and 14 bases separated the two germline ends. CDR3 loop: CASSLGGGTPNTEAFF. The DNA of the CDR3 is TGTGCCAGCAGTTTAGGCGGGGGGACACCGAACACTGAAGCTTTCTTT.

In its sample, this clonotype was seen a few times. The chain joins TRBV9 to TRBJ2-2; 7 bases line up with TRBD2. Per germline, CDR1 SGDLS and CDR2 YYNGEE. V shed 2 bases and J 0 bases; nucleotides not matched to a gene: 4. The CDR3 loop spans 16 amino acids. The CDR3 coding sequence is TGTGCCAGCAGCGTCCCTAGCGGAACGAACACCGGGGAGCTGTTTTTT. Translation: CASSVPSGTNTGELFF.

This clonotype has at least ten counts. The V gene is TRBV6-4, the J gene TRBJ1-2; no firm D call. CDR3 length equals 14 residues. With 2 bases removed from V and 2 bases from J, the gap between germline ends came to 9 bases. Germline V lookup: CDR1 MRHNA, CDR2 SNTAGT. The CDR3 region has the DNA TGTGCCAGCAGTGACACCAGACACAACTATGGCTACACCTTC. It is translated as CASSDTRHNYGYTF.

This clonotype showed up many times. For the CDR3, the DNA is TGTGCCAGCAAGACATCGTATAGCAATCAGCCCCAGCATTTT. It specifies CASKTSYSNQPQHF. The chain carries TRBV6-2 or TRBV6-3 and TRBJ1-5; D is undetermined. The V and J ends lost 7 bases and 0 bases respectively, with 10 bases between them. Germline-derived CDR1 and CDR2 are MNHEY and SVGEGT. This CDR3 is 14 amino acids long.

The V gene is TRBV29-1, the J gene TRBJ1-1, with D possibly TRBD1 on 5 matching bases. This CDR3 comprises 13 residues. Germline values: CDR1 SQVTM, CDR2 ANQGSEA. V shed 5 bases and J shed 5 bases, with 15 bases lying between them. The DNA for the CDR3 is TGCAGCGTTTGGACACCGGAGGGGACTGAAGCTTTCTTT. Protein: CSVWTPEGTEAFF. Looking up the rest from reference TRBV29-1 and TRBJ1-1 gives the full variable domain: SAVISQKPSRDICQRGTSLTIQCQVDSQVTMMFWYRQQPGQSLTLIATANQGSEATYESGFVIDKFPISRPNLTFSTLTVSNMSPEDSSIYLCSVWTPEGTEAFFGQGTRLTVV.

This clonotype was recorded many times. The V gene is TRBV12-3 or TRBV12-4, the J gene TRBJ1-1, with TRBD1 as a possible D gene (6 bases). This CDR3 comprises 13 residues. V lost 3 bases and J lost 6, with 11 bases in between. The chain's CDR3 is CASSFSQGSEAFF. In DNA form, the CDR3 reads TGTGCCAGCAGTTTCTCCCAGGGGTCTGAAGCTTTCTTT.

This clonotype was recorded at least ten times. The genes are TRBV28 and TRBJ2-5, with D perhaps given as TRBD1 or TRBD2 (5 bases each). This CDR3 has 15 residues. V lost 1 base and J lost 1, with 10 bases in between. Germline CDR1 and CDR2: MDHEN and SYDVKM. CDR3 DNA sequence: TGTGCCAGCAGTTTATTCGGGGCTTCCCAAGAGACCCAGTACTTC. It translates to CASSLFGASQETQYF.

The chain couples TRBV19 to TRBJ1-2; 7 bases align to TRBD1. CDR3 length: 14 residues. Germline CDR1 reads LNHDA; CDR2 reads SQIVND (reference sequence). Trimming removed 6 bases from V and 4 bases from J; junction bases left unmatched: 8. CDR3 nucleotides: TGTGCCAGTAGCACCCTGACAGGGCCCTATGGCTACACCTTC. It codes for CASSTLTGPYGYTF.

The sample holds many counts of this clonotype. The chain is built from TRBV20-1 and TRBJ2-7; TRBD2 matches at 8 bases. The CDR3 has 19 residues. The J segment lost 3 bases and the V segment lost 4 bases, leaving 23 bases of the junction unmatched. Germline V gene data show CDR1 as DFQATT and CDR2 as SNEGSKA (reference sequence). In nucleotides, the CDR3 is TGCAGTGCTATAAAGGGATTCGGGCTAGCGGGTGGAGGAGGCTACGAGCAGTACTTC. Protein product: CSAIKGFGLAGGGGYEQYF.

This clonotype appeared many times. The chain is built from TRBV12-3 or TRBV12-4 and TRBJ1-3, with D possibly being TRBD1 (6 bases). Trimming took off 10 bases at V and 0 bases at J, with 16 bases between the two ends. The CDR3 runs to 15 residues. In DNA form, the CDR3 reads TGTGCCACCAAAGAGACAGGTTCCTCTGGAAACACCATATATTTT. Encoded protein: CATKETGSSGNTIYF.

This clonotype has a count of ten or more. The chain uses TRBV6-5 and TRBJ2-7, with a possible D match to TRBD2 (5 bases). The CDR3 has 15 amino acids. Trimming stripped 5 bases from V and 7 bases from J, with 21 bases between. The germline gives CDR1 MNHEY, CDR2 SVGAGI. The CDR3 DNA reads TGTGCCAGCAGTCTCGAGCGGCCTGCAGTCGGGGAGCAGTACTTC. Translated: CASSLERPAVGEQYF.

This clonotype has at least ten counts. J is TRBJ2-5 and V is TRBV28; no clear D gene. V was shortened by 4 bases and J by 6 bases, with 12 bases between the two germline ends. Germline CDR1 reads MDHEN; CDR2 reads SYDVKM. This CDR3 contains 13 residues. CDR3 sequence: CASSYDVTKTQYF. CDR3 coding DNA: TGTGCCAGCAGTTACGACGTTACGAAGACCCAGTACTTC.

In the case of this clonotype: The final CDR3 position lacks the conserved phenylalanine or tryptophan, pointing to a likely read error. The V call is TRBV5-1, the J call TRBJ1-1; 9 bases map to TRBD1. The CDR3 extends over 18 amino acids. The junction had 15 bases not matched to a gene; V was cut back by 1 base and J by 5 bases. The germline V gene has CDR1 SGHRS and CDR2 YFSETQ. The CDR3 sequence is CASSLTSGDRVYTTEAFS. The CDR3 DNA follows: TGCGCCAGCAGCTTGACGTCTGGGGACAGGGTTTATACGACTGAAGCTTTCTCT.

The table lists this clonotype with many counts. CDR3 sequence: CASRDTLNTEAFF. For the CDR3, the DNA is TGTGCCAGTCGGGACACTCTGAACACTGAAGCTTTCTTT. The chain recombines TRBV28 with TRBJ1-1, with D possibly matching TRBD1 (6 bases). CDR1 is MDHEN, CDR2 SYDVKM, per germline. CDR3 length: 13 amino acids. V dropped 9 bases and J dropped 0 bases, with 11 bases sitting between them.

This clonotype was counted many times. The chain uses TRBV29-1 and TRBJ2-7; D possibly corresponds to TRBD2 (5 bases). The CDR3 runs to 11 residues. Germline V gene lookup returns CDR1 SQVTM and CDR2 ANQGSEA. Trimming removed 7 bases from V and 4 bases from J, with 11 bases in between. The DNA of the CDR3 is TGCAGCGCCCAGGACTTTTACGAGCAGTACTTC. Translating it yields CSAQDFYEQYF.

This clonotype has a count of ten or more. This chain links TRBV28 with TRBJ2-5, with a weak D call TRBD1 (6 bases). V lost 5 bases and J 7 bases, leaving 14 bases between the germline ends. Germline CDR1 MDHEN, CDR2 SYDVKM. The CDR3 extends over 13 amino acids. This CDR3 reads CASSTGTKGTQYF. For the CDR3, the DNA is TGTGCCAGCAGTACCGGGACAAAGGGGACCCAGTACTTC.

This clonotype has a count of ten or more. This chain connects TRBV12-3 or TRBV12-4 to TRBJ1-1; no firm D call. The CDR3 totals 13 residues. V lost 7 bases to trimming and J lost 1 base, with 10 bases between them. The CDR3 protein is CASIPDGNTEAFF. CDR3 nucleotides: TGTGCCAGCATCCCTGACGGGAACACTGAAGCTTTCTTT.

This clonotype was recorded many times. This sequence joins TRBV6-2 or TRBV6-3 and TRBJ2-2; D is uncertain. The germline V and J ends were trimmed by 3 bases and 4 bases, with 9 bases remaining between them. The CDR3 runs 14 residues. Germline assignment: CDR1 MNHEY and CDR2 SVGEGT. CDR3 loop: CASSYQWGTGELFF. CDR3 nucleotides: TGTGCCAGCAGTTATCAGTGGGGCACCGGGGAGCTGTTTTTT.

The sample holds one count of this clonotype. The chain uses TRBV4-1 and TRBJ1-3; perhaps TRBD1 as D (5 bases). The CDR3 runs to 15 residues. Trimming took off 0 bases at V and 0 bases at J, with 6 bases between the two ends. Germline V gene data show CDR1 as MGHRA and CDR2 as YSYEKL. DNA for the CDR3: TGCGCCAGCAGCCAAGAAGGACACTCTGGAAACACCATATATTTT. This codes for CASSQEGHSGNTIYF.

At least ten counts were recorded for this clonotype. The chain carries TRBV28 and TRBJ1-5, with D unclear. The CDR3 is 11 residues long. CDR1 is MDHEN and CDR2 is SYDVKM in the germline V gene. V gave up 1 base and J gave up 9 bases, with 4 bases separating them. In DNA form, the CDR3 reads TGTGCCAGCAGTTTATCTATGCCCCAGCATTTT. Translating gives CASSLSMPQHF. Variable domain in full (rest from reference TRBV28 and TRBJ1-5): DVKVTQSSRYLVKRTGEKVFLECVQDMDHENMFWYRQDPGLGLRLIYFSYDVKMKEKGDIPEGYSVSREKKERFSLILESASTNQTSMYLCASSLSMPQHFGDGTRLSIL.